This TCR beta chain was sequenced for a study of blood T cells in healthy people across ages. The V and J ends lost 3 bases and 6 bases respectively, with 9 bases between them. There are 13 residues in the CDR3. CDR1 is MNHNS, CDR2 SASEGT, per germline. Next came a second PCR, run for about 6 to 11 cycles, which used a sample-barcoded 5' primer along with a J-beta primer mix. Every cDNA molecule carried a tag from a template-switch adaptor bearing 12 random nucleotides. TCRdb re-analysed the 5' RACE reads in MiXCR, keeping a single row per CDR3 protein. This repertoire shows about 1.8 million distinct CDR3 sequences, 49% found once; its top ten account for 2.1%.

Sequencing was performed on blood. This receptor was obtained from a woman aged 35 to 49 in good health. This sequence joins TRBV6-1 and TRBJ2-1, with D unclear. Here the CDR3 DNA reads TGTGCCAGCAGTGAGAACTGGGGCAATGAGCAGTTCTTC. Its translation is CASSENWGNEQFF.